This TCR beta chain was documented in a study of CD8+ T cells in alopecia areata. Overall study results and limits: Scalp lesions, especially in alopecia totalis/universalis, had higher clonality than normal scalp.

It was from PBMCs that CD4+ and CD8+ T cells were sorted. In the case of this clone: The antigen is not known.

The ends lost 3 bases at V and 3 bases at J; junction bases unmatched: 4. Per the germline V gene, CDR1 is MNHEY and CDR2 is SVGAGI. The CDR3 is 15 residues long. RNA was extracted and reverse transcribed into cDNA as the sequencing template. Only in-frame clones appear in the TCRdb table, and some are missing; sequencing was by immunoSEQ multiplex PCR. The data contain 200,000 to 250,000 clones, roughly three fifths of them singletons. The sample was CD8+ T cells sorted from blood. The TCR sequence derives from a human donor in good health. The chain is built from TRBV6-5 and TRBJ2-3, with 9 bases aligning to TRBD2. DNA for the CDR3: TGTGCCAGCAGTTATCTAGCGGGGCAAACAGATACGCAGTATTTT. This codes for CASSYLAGQTDTQYF.